These 21 T cell receptor beta chains originate from one sample sequenced in a study of blood T cells in healthy people across ages (dated by TCRdb to the mid-2010s). The method behind the library was 5' RACE. Instrument on record: Illumina HiSeq 2500. A second PCR of roughly 7 to 11 cycles was performed with a sample-barcoded 5' primer and a J-beta primer mix. In TCRdb, the public reads were trimmed at Q25 with fastp and aligned with MiXCR, with productive beta chains retained. CDR3 protein duplicates are merged, each entry listing the most common genes and DNA. The sample profile shows 780,000 or so distinct CDR3 sequences; 25% of them were found once. The leading ten clones occupy roughly 3.8% of the sample. The sample was also linked to a second study, of T cells of mothers and their children.

The sequencing sample was made of blood. These receptors were obtained from a boy younger than 18 in good health.

This clonotype was observed a few times. The chain links TRBV7-9 to TRBJ2-3; either TRBD1 or TRBD2 may supply D (5 bases each). Germline CDR1 reads SEHNR; CDR2 reads FQNEAQ (reference sequence). V gave up 4 bases and J gave up 1 base, with 15 bases separating them. The CDR3 totals 16 residues. Here the CDR3 reads CASSSVGTRGTDTQYF. The DNA for the CDR3 is TGTGCCAGCAGCTCCGTCGGGACCCGTGGCACAGATACGCAGTATTTT.

CDR3 nucleotides: TGTGCCAGCAGTAGCGGGGGGGCCGGAACCGGGGAGCTGTTTTTT. Protein sequence: CASSSGGAGTGELFF. The chain couples TRBV6-5 to TRBJ2-2; 10 bases map to TRBD2. The CDR3 covers 15 residues. Germline V CDR1 and CDR2: MNHEY, SVGAGI. With 5 bases clipped from V and 5 bases from J, the junction kept 5 bases outside the gene matches.

This clonotype was detected a few times. The rearrangement links TRBV27 to TRBJ2-5, with 7 bases that match TRBD2. The CDR3 sequence is 17 residues long. Trimming cost V 2 bases and J 5 bases; bases outside gene matches: 14. The germline CDR1 and CDR2 sequences are MNHEY and SMNVEV (reference sequence). The DNA of the CDR3 is TGTGCCAGCAGTTTAGTTGTTGGCGGGAGAGCCTGGGAGACCCAGTACTTC. Translated: CASSLVVGGRAWETQYF.

This clonotype turned up a few times. This sequence joins TRBV12-3 or TRBV12-4 and TRBJ1-3, with 7 bases matching TRBD1. J was trimmed by 0 bases and V by 3 bases; bases with no gene match: 5. The CDR3 length is 16 residues. In DNA form, the CDR3 reads TGTGCCAGCAGTTTGGGGGACAGAGTCTCTGGAAACACCATATATTTT. This gives the protein CASSLGDRVSGNTIYF.

The rearrangement joins TRBV6-5 to TRBJ2-3, with 11 bases fitting TRBD2. Germline assignment: CDR1 MNHEY and CDR2 SVGAGI. The length of the CDR3 is 14 residues. The J segment lost 6 bases and the V segment lost 5 bases, leaving 4 bases of the junction unmatched. The CDR3 sequence: CASSRLAGRDTQYF. The CDR3 DNA is TGTGCCAGCAGTCGACTAGCGGGGAGGGATACGCAGTATTTT.

The chain uses TRBV7-6 and TRBJ2-5, with D possibly TRBD2 on 7 matching bases. The DNA end favors TRBJ2-1, so the J call may be wrong. The germline CDR1 and CDR2 sequences are SGHVS and FNYEAQ. The CDR3 has 16 amino acids. The CDR3 coding sequence is TGTGCCAGCAGCTCAAGGAGGGGGGGGGCCGGGGATGAGCAGTTCTTC. It encodes CASSSRRGGAGDEQFF.

This clonotype was seen a handful of times. The chain uses TRBV28 and TRBJ1-1; 10 positions agree with TRBD1. The V gene end was trimmed by 7 bases and the J gene end by 3 bases; junction bases not matched to a gene: 5. The germline V gene encodes CDR1 MDHEN and CDR2 SYDVKM. The CDR3 runs 14 residues. The CDR3 sequence is CASMRTGGDTEAFF. The CDR3 nucleotides are TGTGCCAGCATGAGGACAGGGGGTGACACTGAAGCTTTCTTT.

There are a few counts of this clonotype. The rearrangement uses TRBV5-4 and TRBJ2-1, with 7 bases fitting TRBD1. The germline V gene encodes CDR1 SGHNT and CDR2 YYREEE (reference sequence). The CDR3 has 14 amino acids. The junction had 9 bases not matched to a gene; V was cut back by 7 bases and J by 5 bases. The CDR3 spells CASLSDRLNNEQFF. The CDR3 DNA is TGTGCCAGCCTATCGGACAGGTTGAACAATGAGCAGTTCTTC.

The V gene is TRBV4-2, the J gene TRBJ2-2, with D possibly matching TRBD2 (7 bases). The CDR3 runs to 17 residues. V was clipped by 1 base and J by 5 bases, with 17 bases between them. Germline lookup yields CDR1 LGHNA and CDR2 YNFKEQ. The CDR3 loop is CASSQVAGGRDTGELFF. In DNA, the CDR3 is TGTGCCAGCAGCCAAGTAGCCGGGGGGCGGGATACCGGGGAGCTGTTTTTT.

This clonotype was detected a few times. This chain links TRBV7-2 with TRBJ2-1; the D is unclear. The V end lost 5 bases, the J end lost 6 bases, and 11 bases lay between the germline ends. Germline CDR1 and CDR2: SGHTA and FQGNSA. The CDR3 is 13 amino acids. CDR3 in amino acids: CASSPPGRNEQFF. In nucleotides, the CDR3 is TGTGCCAGCAGCCCACCGGGTCGCAATGAGCAGTTCTTC.

This clonotype was counted a few times. The rearrangement links TRBV15 to TRBJ2-3; D gene unclear. Trimming shortened V by 0 bases and J by 2 bases, and 9 bases separated the two germline ends. CDR3 size: 15 residues. Germline V lookup: CDR1 LNHNV, CDR2 YYDKDF (reference sequence). The DNA of the CDR3 is TGTGCCACCAGCAGAGAAGTCTCCCTCACAGATACGCAGTATTTT. It yields the protein CATSREVSLTDTQYF.

V usage is TRBV4-1 and J usage is TRBJ1-2; D is unresolved. CDR1 and CDR2 from the germline V gene are MGHRA and YSYEKL. V shed 4 bases and J shed 4 bases, with 16 bases lying between them. The CDR3 extends over 15 amino acids. CDR3 nucleotide sequence: TGCGCCAGCAGCCTCTTGGCCTCCCTAGGCTATGGCTACACCTTC. It translates to CASSLLASLGYGYTF.

V is TRBV28 and J is TRBJ1-3; weak D call: TRBD1 (5 bases). V lost 1 base, J lost 3 bases, and 13 bases lay in between. There are 16 residues in the CDR3. CDR1 MDHEN and CDR2 SYDVKM come from the germline V gene. CDR3 DNA: TGTGCCAGCAGTTTATTAGGACACATTTATGGAAACACCATATATTTT. Translation gives CASSLLGHIYGNTIYF.

This clonotype was seen only a few times. The chain is built from TRBV4-3 and TRBJ2-3; no definite D call. Trimming removed 0 bases at V and 2 bases at J, with 24 bases between. CDR1 is LGHNA, CDR2 YSLEER, per germline. This CDR3 is 20 amino acids long. The CDR3 sequence is CASSQDLSAGPRRSTDTQYF. The CDR3 bases are TGCGCCAGCAGCCAAGATCTGAGTGCTGGACCTCGAAGGTCCACAGATACGCAGTATTTT.

This chain joins TRBV12-3 or TRBV12-4 and TRBJ2-7, with D perhaps being TRBD1 or TRBD2 (5 bases each). TRBJ2-1 explains the end of the DNA better; the J call may be wrong. CDR3 length equals 13 residues. CDR3: CASSFGGLNEQFF. CDR3 bases: TGTGCCAGCAGTTTTGGGGGTCTGAATGAGCAGTTCTTC.

J is TRBJ1-6 and V is TRBV7-8, with 8 bases aligning to TRBD1. The CDR3 runs to 16 residues. The J segment lost 3 bases and the V segment lost 5 bases, leaving 6 bases of the junction unmatched. Per germline, CDR1 SGHVS and CDR2 FQNEAQ. CDR3 DNA: TGTGCCAGCAGCCCACGGGGACAGGACTATAATTCACCCCTCCACTTT. Translating it yields CASSPRGQDYNSPLHF. The entire variable domain, with the rest obtained from reference TRBV7-8 and TRBJ1-6, is as follows: GAGVSQSPRYKVAKRGQDVALRCDPISGHVSLFWYQQALGQGPEFLTYFQNEAQLDKSGLPSDRFFAERPEGSVSTLKIQRTQQEDSAVYLCASSPRGQDYNSPLHFGNGTRLTVT.

This clonotype was counted between two and nine times. The chain is built from TRBV10-3 and TRBJ2-5; 9 bases agree with TRBD1. The J call is uncertain, as TRBJ2-7 better fits the DNA end. Germline-derived CDR1 and CDR2 are ENHRY and SYGVKD. The CDR3 contains 15 residues. The CDR3 reads CAINPGGTGFYEQYF. The CDR3 nucleotides are TGTGCCATCAACCCAGGCGGGACAGGGTTCTACGAGCAGTACTTC.

The chain carries TRBV19 and TRBJ1-4, with D unresolved. With 4 bases removed from V and 7 bases from J, the gap between germline ends came to 19 bases. CDR1 is LNHDA and CDR2 is SQIVND in the germline V gene (reference sequence). There are 16 residues in the CDR3. CDR3 protein: CASSTPLEVGGEKLFF. CDR3 nucleotides: TGTGCCAGTAGTACCCCACTAGAAGTGGGCGGTGAAAAACTGTTTTTT.

The chain is built from TRBV4-3 and TRBJ2-3; the match to TRBD1 covers 7 bases. The CDR3 runs to 17 residues. With V trimmed by 1 base and J by 5 bases, 12 bases remained unmatched. The germline CDR1 and CDR2 sequences are LGHNA and YSLEER. CDR3 in amino acids: CASSQALTGTLEDTQYF. DNA for the CDR3: TGCGCCAGCAGCCAAGCCTTGACAGGGACGCTAGAAGATACGCAGTATTTT.

This sequence joins TRBV19 and TRBJ1-2; D is perhaps TRBD1 (5 bases). CDR1 and CDR2 from the germline V gene are LNHDA and SQIVND (reference sequence). Deletions cut 6 bases from V and 3 bases from J, with 8 bases between. There are 12 residues in the CDR3. Written as DNA, the CDR3 is TGTGCCAGTAGGGGGACCTACTATGGCTACACCTTC. Translating it yields CASRGTYYGYTF. The full variable domain, with the rest looked up from reference TRBV19 and TRBJ1-2, is DGGITQSPKYLFRKEGQNVTLSCEQNLNHDAMYWYRQDPGQGLRLIYYSQIVNDFQKGDIAEGYSVSREKKESFPLTVTSAQKNPTAFYLCASRGTYYGYTFGSGTRLTVV.

The sample holds a few counts of this clonotype. The rearrangement joins TRBV20-1 to TRBJ1-2; 7 nucleotides line up with TRBD1. J was trimmed by 4 bases and V by 6 bases; bases with no gene match: 11. Germline-derived CDR1 and CDR2 are DFQATT and SNEGSKA (reference sequence). The length of the CDR3 is 14 residues. CDR3 region: CSARPGQLAYGYTF. Here the CDR3 DNA reads TGCAGTGCCAGACCGGGACAGTTAGCCTATGGCTACACCTTC.